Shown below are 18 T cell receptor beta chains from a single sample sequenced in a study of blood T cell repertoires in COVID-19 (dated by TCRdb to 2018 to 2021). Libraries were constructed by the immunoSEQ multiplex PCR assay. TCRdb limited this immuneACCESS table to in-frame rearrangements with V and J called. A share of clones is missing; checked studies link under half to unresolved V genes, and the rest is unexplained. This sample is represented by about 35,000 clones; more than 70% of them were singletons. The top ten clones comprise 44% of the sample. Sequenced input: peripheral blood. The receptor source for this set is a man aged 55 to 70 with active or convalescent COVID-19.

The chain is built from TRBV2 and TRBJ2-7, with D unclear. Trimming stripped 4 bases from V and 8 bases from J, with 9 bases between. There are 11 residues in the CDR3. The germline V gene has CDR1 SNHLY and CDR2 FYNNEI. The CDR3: CASSVRSKQYV. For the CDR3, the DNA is TGTGCCAGCAGTGTGAGGTCCAAGCAGTACGTC.

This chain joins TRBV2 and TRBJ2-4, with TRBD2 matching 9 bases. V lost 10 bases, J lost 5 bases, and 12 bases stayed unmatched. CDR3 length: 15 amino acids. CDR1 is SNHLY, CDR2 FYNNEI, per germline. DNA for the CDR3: TGTGCCACCGAAAGGGGGCGGGGGGGCCAAAACATTCAGTACTTC. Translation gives CATERGRGGQNIQYF.

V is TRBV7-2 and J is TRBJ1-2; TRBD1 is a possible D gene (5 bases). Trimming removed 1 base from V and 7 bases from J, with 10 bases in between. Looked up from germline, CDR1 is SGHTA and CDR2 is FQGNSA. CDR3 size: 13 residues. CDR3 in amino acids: CASSLDRLGGYTF. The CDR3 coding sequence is TGTGCCAGCAGCTTAGACAGGCTCGGTGGCTACACCTTC. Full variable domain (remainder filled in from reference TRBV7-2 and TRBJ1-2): GAGVSQSPSNKVTEKGKDVELRCDPISGHTALYWYRQSLGQGLEFLIYFQGNSAPDKSGLPSDRFSAERTGGSVSTLTIQRTQQEDSAVYLCASSLDRLGGYTFGSGTRLTVV.

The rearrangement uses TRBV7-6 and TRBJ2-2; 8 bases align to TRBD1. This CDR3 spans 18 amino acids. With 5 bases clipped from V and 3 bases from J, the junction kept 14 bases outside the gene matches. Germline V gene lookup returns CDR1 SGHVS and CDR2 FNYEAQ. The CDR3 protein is CASSPIMFQGAHTGELFF. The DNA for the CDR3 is TGTGCCAGCAGCCCTATAATGTTTCAGGGGGCGCACACCGGGGAGCTGTTTTTT.

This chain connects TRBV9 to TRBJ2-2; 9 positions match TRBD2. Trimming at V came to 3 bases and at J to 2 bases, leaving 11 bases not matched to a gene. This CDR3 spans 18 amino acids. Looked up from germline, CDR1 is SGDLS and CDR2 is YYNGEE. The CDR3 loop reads CASSAYSGRGANTGELFF. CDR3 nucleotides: TGTGCCAGCAGCGCATATAGCGGGAGAGGGGCCAACACCGGGGAGCTGTTTTTT.

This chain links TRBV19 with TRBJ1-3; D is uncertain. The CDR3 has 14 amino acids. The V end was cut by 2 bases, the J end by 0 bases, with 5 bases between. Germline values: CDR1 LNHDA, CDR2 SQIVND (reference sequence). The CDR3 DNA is TGTGCCAGTAGTATATACTTCTCTGGAAACACCATATATTTT. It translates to CASSIYFSGNTIYF.

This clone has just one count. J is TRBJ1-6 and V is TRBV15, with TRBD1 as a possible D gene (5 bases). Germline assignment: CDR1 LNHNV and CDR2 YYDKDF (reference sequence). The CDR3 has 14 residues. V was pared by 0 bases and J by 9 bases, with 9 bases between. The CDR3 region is CATSRDKGVSPLHF. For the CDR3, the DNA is TGTGCCACCAGCAGAGATAAAGGGGTTTCACCCCTCCACTTT.

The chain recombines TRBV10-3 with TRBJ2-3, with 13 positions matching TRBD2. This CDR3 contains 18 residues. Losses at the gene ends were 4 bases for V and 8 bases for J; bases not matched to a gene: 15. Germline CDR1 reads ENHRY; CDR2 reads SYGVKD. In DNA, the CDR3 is TGTGCCATCAGTGGAGGGCTCACCGGGACTAGCGGGACGGCTACGCAGTATTTT. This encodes CAISGGLTGTSGTATQYF.

The CDR3 protein is CASSFGTGPGNTIYF. Here the CDR3 DNA reads TGTGCCAGCAGCTTCGGGACAGGTCCCGGAAACACCATATATTTT. The chain is built from TRBV7-7 and TRBJ1-3; 8 bases line up with TRBD1. The V gene's germline CDR1 is SSHAT and CDR2 FNYEAQ (reference sequence). V was clipped by 3 bases and J by 4 bases; unmatched bases: 5. The CDR3 has 15 residues.

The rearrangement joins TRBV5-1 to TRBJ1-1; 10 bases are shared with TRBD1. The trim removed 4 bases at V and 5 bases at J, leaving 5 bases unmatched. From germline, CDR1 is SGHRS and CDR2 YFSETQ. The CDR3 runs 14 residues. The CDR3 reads CASSPRTGGTEAFF. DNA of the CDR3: TGCGCCAGCAGCCCAAGGACAGGGGGAACTGAAGCTTTCTTT.

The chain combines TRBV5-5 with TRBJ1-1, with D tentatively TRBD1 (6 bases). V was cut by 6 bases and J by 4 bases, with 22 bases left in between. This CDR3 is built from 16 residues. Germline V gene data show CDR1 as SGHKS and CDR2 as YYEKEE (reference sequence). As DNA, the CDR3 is TGTGCCAGCAACTCCAGGGCCTTACAGGGTTCCACTGAAGCTTTCTTT. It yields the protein CASNSRALQGSTEAFF.

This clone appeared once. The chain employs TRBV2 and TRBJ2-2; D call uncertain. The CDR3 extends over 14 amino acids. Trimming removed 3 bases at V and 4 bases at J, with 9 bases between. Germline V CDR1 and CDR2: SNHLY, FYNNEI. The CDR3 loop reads CASSEARGTGELFF. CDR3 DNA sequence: TGTGCCAGCAGTGAGGCCCGCGGCACCGGGGAGCTGTTTTTT.

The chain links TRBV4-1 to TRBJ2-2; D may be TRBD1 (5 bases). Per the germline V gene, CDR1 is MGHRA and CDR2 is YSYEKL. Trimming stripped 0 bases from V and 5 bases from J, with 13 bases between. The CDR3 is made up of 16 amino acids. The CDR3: CASSQEDIGATGELFF. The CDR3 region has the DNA TGCGCCAGCAGCCAAGAAGATATTGGGGCAACCGGGGAGCTGTTTTTT.

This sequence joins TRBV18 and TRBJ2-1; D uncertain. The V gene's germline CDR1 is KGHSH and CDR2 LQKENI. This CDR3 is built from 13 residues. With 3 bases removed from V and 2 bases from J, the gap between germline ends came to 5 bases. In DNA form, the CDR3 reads TGTGCCAGCTCACCCGAGACCTACAATGAGCAGTTCTTC. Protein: CASSPETYNEQFF.

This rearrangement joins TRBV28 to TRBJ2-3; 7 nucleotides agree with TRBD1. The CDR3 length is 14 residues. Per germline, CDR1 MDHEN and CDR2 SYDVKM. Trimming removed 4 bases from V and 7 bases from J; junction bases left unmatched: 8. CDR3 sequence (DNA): TGTGCCAGCAGTTGGCACAGGGGAGTGAATACGCAGTATTTT. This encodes CASSWHRGVNTQYF. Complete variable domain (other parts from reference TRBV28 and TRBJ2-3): DVKVTQSSRYLVKRTGEKVFLECVQDMDHENMFWYRQDPGLGLRLIYFSYDVKMKEKGDIPEGYSVSREKKERFSLILESASTNQTSMYLCASSWHRGVNTQYFGPGTRLTVL.

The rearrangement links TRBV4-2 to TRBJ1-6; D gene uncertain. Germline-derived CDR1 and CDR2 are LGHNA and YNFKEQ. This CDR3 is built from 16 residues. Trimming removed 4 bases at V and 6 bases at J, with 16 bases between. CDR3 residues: CASSPLAERGNSPLHF. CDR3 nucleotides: TGTGCCAGCAGCCCCTTAGCGGAGAGAGGTAATTCACCCCTCCACTTT.

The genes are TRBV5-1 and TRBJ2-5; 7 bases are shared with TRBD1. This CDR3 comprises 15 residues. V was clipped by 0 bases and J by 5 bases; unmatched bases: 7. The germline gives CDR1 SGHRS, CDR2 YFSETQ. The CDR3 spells CASSLAGTDVETQYF. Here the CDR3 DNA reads TGCGCCAGCAGCTTGGCCGGGACAGATGTGGAGACCCAGTACTTC. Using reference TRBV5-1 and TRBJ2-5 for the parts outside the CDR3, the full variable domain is KAGVTQTPRYLIKTRGQQVTLSCSPISGHRSVSWYQQTPGQGLQFLFEYFSETQRNKGNFPGRFSGRQFSNSRSEMNVSTLELGDSALYLCASSLAGTDVETQYFGPGTRLLVL.

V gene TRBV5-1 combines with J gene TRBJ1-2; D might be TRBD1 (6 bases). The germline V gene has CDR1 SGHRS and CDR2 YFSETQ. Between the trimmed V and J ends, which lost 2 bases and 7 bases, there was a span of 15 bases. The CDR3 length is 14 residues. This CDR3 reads CASSLGGGGLGYTF. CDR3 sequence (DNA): TGCGCCAGCAGCTTAGGAGGGGGAGGGCTTGGCTACACCTTC.